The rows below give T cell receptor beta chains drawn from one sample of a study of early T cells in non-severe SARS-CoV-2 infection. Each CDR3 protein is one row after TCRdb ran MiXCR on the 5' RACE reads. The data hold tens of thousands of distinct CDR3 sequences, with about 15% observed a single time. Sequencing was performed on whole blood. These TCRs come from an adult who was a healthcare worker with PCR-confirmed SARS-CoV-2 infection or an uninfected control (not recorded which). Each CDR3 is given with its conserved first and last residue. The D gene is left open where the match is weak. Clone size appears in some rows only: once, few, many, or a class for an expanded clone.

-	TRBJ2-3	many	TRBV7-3	TGTGCCAGCAGCTTAACGACCGGGGATCCGTATTTT	CASSLTTGDPYF
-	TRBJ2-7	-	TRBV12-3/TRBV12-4	TGTGCCAGCAGTTTAGCTGGGGTAGACGAGCAGTACTTC	CASSLAGVDEQYF
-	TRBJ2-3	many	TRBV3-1	TGTGCCAGCAGTCTAGAGTTAACAGATACGCAGTATTTT	CASSLELTDTQYF
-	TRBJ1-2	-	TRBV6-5	TGTGCCAGCAGTTACTCAGTGAGCTATGGCTACACCTTC	CASSYSVSYGYTF
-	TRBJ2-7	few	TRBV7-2	TGTGCCAGCAGCCCCGACAGGATCAACGAGCAGTACTTC	CASSPDRINEQYF
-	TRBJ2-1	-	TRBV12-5	TGTGCTAGTGGTTTGGACGCGGCCGGGAATGAGCAGTTCTTC	CASGLDAAGNEQFF
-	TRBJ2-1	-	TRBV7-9	TGTGCCAGCTCCAGGGAGGAGCAGTTCTTC	CASSREEQFF
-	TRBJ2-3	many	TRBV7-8	TGTGCCAGCAGCCCCGCGGGGCCCAGCACAGATACGCAGTATTTT	CASSPAGPSTDTQYF
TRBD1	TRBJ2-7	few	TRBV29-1	TGCAGCGTCTCCGGGACAGGCTACGAGCAGTACTTC	CSVSGTGYEQYF
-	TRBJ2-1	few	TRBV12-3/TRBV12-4	TGTGCCAGCAGCCCGTCGGAGTTCTCCTACAATGAGCAGTTCTTC	CASSPSEFSYNEQFF
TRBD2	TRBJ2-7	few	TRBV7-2	TGTGCCAGCAGCTTAGGGGACTATCTTCTCTCCTACGAGCAGTACTTC	CASSLGDYLLSYEQYF
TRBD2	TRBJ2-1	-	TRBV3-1	TGTGCCAGCAGCCAAGGCGGGAGACTGAATGAGCAGTTCTTC	CASSQGGRLNEQFF
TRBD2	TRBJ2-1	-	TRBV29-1	TGCAGCGGGATGCCTAGCGGGAGGACCCACAATGAGCAGTTCTTC	CSGMPSGRTHNEQFF
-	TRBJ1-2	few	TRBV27	TGTGCCAGCAGTCCACCGAACAGTTATAACTATGGCTACACCTTC	CASSPPNSYNYGYTF
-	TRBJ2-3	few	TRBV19	TGTGCCAGTAGGTCCCAGCGGGCGGGAGATACGCAGTATTTT	CASRSQRAGDTQYF
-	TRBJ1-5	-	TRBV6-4	TGTGCCAGCAGTGAGGGGGGATTGAATCAGCCCCAGCATTTT	CASSEGGLNQPQHF
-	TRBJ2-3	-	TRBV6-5	TGTGCCAGCAGTTACCCTAACAGAGATACGCAGTATTTT	CASSYPNRDTQYF
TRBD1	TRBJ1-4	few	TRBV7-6	TGTGCCAGCAGCGCGGACAGGGGAGATGAAAAACTGTTTTTT	CASSADRGDEKLFF
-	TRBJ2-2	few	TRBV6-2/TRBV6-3	TGTGCCAGCAGTCCTGACAGGTGGGGACCCAACACCGGGGAGCTGTTTTTT	CASSPDRWGPNTGELFF
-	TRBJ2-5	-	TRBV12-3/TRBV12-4	TGTGCCAGCAGTTTCGGGGTGAGCGAGACCCAGTACTTC	CASSFGVSETQYF
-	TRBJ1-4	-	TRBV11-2	TGTGCCAGCAGCGAGAGACAGGCGAGAAATGAAAAACTGTTTTTT	CASSERQARNEKLFF
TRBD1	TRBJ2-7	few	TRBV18	TGTGCCAGCTCAAGGGACAGGTACTACGCGCAGTACTTC	CASSRDRYYAQYF
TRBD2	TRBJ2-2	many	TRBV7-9	TGTGCCAGCAGCTCGAGAGCTAGCGGGAACACCGGGGAGCTGTTTTTT	CASSSRASGNTGELFF
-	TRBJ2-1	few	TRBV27	TGTGCCAGCAGTTTATCAGGCCCCCCCTACAATGAGCAGTTCTTC	CASSLSGPPYNEQFF
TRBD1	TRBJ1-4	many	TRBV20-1	TGCAGTGCTAGTGAGGGGGCGGCTAATGAAAAACTGTTTTTT	CSASEGAANEKLFF
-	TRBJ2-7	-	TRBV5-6	TGTGCCAGCAGCTTATCTCGATACTCCTACGAGCAGTACTTC	CASSLSRYSYEQYF
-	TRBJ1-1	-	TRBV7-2	TGTGCCAGCAGCCAGGGGCGCATGAACACTGAAGCTTTCTTT	CASSQGRMNTEAFF
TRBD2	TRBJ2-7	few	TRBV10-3	TGTGCCATCAGTACGTCAAGCGGGAGATCCTACGAGCAGTACTTC	CAISTSSGRSYEQYF
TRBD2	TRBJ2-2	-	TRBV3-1	TGTGCCAGCAGCGGCGGGAGGGCGAACACCGGGGAGCTGTTTTTT	CASSGGRANTGELFF
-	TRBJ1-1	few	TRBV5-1	TGCGCCAGCAGCTTCACAGAGAACACTGAAGCTTTCTTT	CASSFTENTEAFF
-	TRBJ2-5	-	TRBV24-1	TGTGCCACCAGTGGAGGATCTGAGACCCAGTACTTC	CATSGGSETQYF
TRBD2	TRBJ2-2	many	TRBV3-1	TGTGCCAGCAGCCAAGAGGGACTAGCTCTCACCGGGGAGCTGTTTTTT	CASSQEGLALTGELFF
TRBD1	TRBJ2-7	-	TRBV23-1	TGCGCCAGCAGTCAATCGGGGACAGGGGGCGTCCCGGGAGTAGCTGCCGAGCAGTACTTC	CASSQSGTGGVPGVAAEQYF
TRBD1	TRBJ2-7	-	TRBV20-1	TGCAGTGCTAGACAGGGGGCGGGCTCCTACGAGCAGTACTTC	CSARQGAGSYEQYF
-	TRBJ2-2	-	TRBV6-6	TGTGCCAGCAGGAACCGGGACACCCCGAGTCGACGAGACACCGGGGAGCTGTTTTTT	CASRNRDTPSRRDTGELFF
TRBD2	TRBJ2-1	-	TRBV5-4	TGTGCCAGCGGGGGGACTAGCGGATACAATGAGCAGTTCTTC	CASGGTSGYNEQFF
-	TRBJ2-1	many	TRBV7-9	TGTGCCAGCAGCTTAGCCAGGGACGTGACGGATCAGCAGTTCTTC	CASSLARDVTDQQFF
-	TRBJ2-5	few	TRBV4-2	TGTGCCAGCAGCCAAGATTGGAGGGGGACCCAGTACTTC	CASSQDWRGTQYF
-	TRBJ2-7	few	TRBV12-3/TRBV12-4	TGTGCCAGCAGTTTCGACTACGAGCAGTACTTC	CASSFDYEQYF
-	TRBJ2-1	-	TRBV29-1	TGCAGCGTTGTAGGCAGCGGGCAGTTCTTC	CSVVGSGQFF
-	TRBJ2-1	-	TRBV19	TGTGCCAGTAGTATTACAGGGATAACCTACAATGAGCAGTTCTTC	CASSITGITYNEQFF
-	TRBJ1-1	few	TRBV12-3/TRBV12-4	TGTGCCAGCAGTGAAGACCGCCGAGCTGAAGCTTTCTTT	CASSEDRRAEAFF
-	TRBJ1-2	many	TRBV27	TGTGCCAGCAGTATCGGCCCGTTGACCTATGGCTACACCTTC	CASSIGPLTYGYTF
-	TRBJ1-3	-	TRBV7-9	TGTGCCAGCAGGCAAGAAGGAAACACCATATATTTT	CASRQEGNTIYF
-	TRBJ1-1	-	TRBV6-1	TGTGCCAGCAGTGACGACTACACTGAAGCTTTCTTT	CASSDDYTEAFF
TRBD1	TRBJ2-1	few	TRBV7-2	TGTGCCAGCAGCGCCCAGGACAGGGAAGATATCAATGAGCAGTTCTTC	CASSAQDREDINEQFF
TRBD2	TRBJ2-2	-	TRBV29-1	TGCAGCGTTCGTAGGACTAGCGGGATCGGGGAGCTGTTTTTT	CSVRRTSGIGELFF
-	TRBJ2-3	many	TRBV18	TGTGCCAGCTCACCCTCCCCAGGACGGAAAGATACGCAGTATTTT	CASSPSPGRKDTQYF